Sequencing of this T cell receptor beta chain was carried out in a study of T cells in Graves' hyperthyroidism and ophthalmopathy. This clonotype was seen at least ten times. Amplification of TCR beta CDR3 regions used RNA as the template. The study used the HTBI primer set for a first-round RT-PCR of the TCR CDR3. A single record per CDR3 protein comes from TCRdb applying MiXCR to the multiplex PCR reads. The sample holds roughly 500,000 distinct CDR3 sequences, approximately 23% seen once. Out of less than 12 ml of fresh peripheral blood came the PBMCs. This clonotype was sampled from a woman in her 70s with Graves' ophthalmopathy. Material: blood.

The CDR3 sequence: CASSPRGWHEQYF. CDR3 DNA: TGTGCCAGCAGCCCTCGGGGGTGGCACGAGCAGTACTTC. V and J are TRBV11-2 and TRBJ2-7; possible D gene TRBD2, 6 bases. Germline V CDR1 and CDR2: SGHAT, FQNNGV. This CDR3 contains 13 residues. V was clipped by 5 bases and J by 5 bases, with 13 bases between them.